The rows below give T cell receptor beta chains drawn from one sample of a study of cytomegalovirus exposure and HLA in healthy donors. Sequencing used immunoSEQ multiplex PCR; TCRdb keeps in-frame clones, though not all of them. The repertoire holds about 130,000 clones, with approximately 71% as singletons. The specimen was PBMCs. The receptors here all came from a woman aged 45-60 years in good health and CMV-seronegative. Both conserved end residues are part of each CDR3. A D gene is named only where the DNA matches it firmly. Clone size is given for some rows only: seen once, a few or many times, or a class if the clone is expanded.

v_call	clone_size	d_call	j_call	cdr3_nt	cdr3_aa
TRBV7-9	NA	TRBD2	TRBJ2-1	TGTGCCAGCAGCCGTACTAGCGGGAGGGACAATGAGCAGTTCTTC	CASSRTSGRDNEQFF
TRBV7-8	NA	NA	TRBJ2-7	TGTGCCAGCATGATAGGCGGCACAACCTACGAGCAGTACTTC	CASMIGGTTYEQYF
TRBV11-2	NA	TRBD1	TRBJ2-7	TGTGCCAGCAGCACTCGACAGGGGGATCTTCGACAATACGAGCAGTACTTC	CASSTRQGDLRQYEQYF
TRBV19	few	TRBD1	TRBJ2-6	TGTGCCAGTAGTGACAGGGGTTCTGGGGCCAACGTCCTGACTTTC	CASSDRGSGANVLTF
TRBV11-2	few	TRBD2	TRBJ2-7	TGTGCCAGCAGCTTAGTTTCAGGCGGGAGGGACTACGAGCAGTACTTC	CASSLVSGGRDYEQYF
TRBV29-1	NA	NA	TRBJ2-5	TGCAGCGTGCGGCCCCAAGAGACCCAGTACTTC	CSVRPQETQYF
TRBV28	NA	TRBD1	TRBJ2-2	TGTGCCAGCATCTTCTCAGGACAGGGTAGTTCCGGGGAGCTGTTTTTT	CASIFSGQGSSGELFF
TRBV18	NA	NA	TRBJ2-6	TGTGCCAGCTCACCACCGAATAAGCTCACCTCTGGGGCCAACGTCCTGACTTTC	CASSPPNKLTSGANVLTF
TRBV18	NA	NA	TRBJ2-7	TGTGCCAGCTCACCACCCCAGGGAGGCTTCGAGCAGTACTTC	CASSPPQGGFEQYF
TRBV11-1	NA	NA	TRBJ2-3	TGTGCCAGCAGCTCGGGGATGGGCGGCTACACAGATACGCAGTATTTT	CASSSGMGGYTDTQYF
TRBV5-6	NA	TRBD2	TRBJ2-1	TGTGCCAGCAGCTTTGGGCCAAGCGGGAGGGCCGGGGATGAGCAGTTCTTC	CASSFGPSGRAGDEQFF
TRBV6-5	few	TRBD1	TRBJ1-6	TGTGCCAGCAGTTACTCCACAGGGGTTAATTCACCCCTCCACTTT	CASSYSTGVNSPLHF